These T cell receptor beta chains were read from a single sample in a study of graft-versus-host responses after intestinal transplantation. Sequencing was performed with immunoSEQ multiplex PCR; in TCRdb, only in-frame clones are kept and a portion is missing. The repertoire holds 6,500 to 8,500 clones, with 68% as singletons. Sequenced material: ileum tissue, taken less than 60 days after transplant. Receptors were obtained from a human patient who received an intestinal transplant, so some T cells may come from the graft donor. Both conserved end residues are part of each CDR3. The order of the fields is D gene, clone size, V gene, J gene, CDR3 DNA, CDR3 protein. D genes are given only for firm matches. Size tells how often a clone was seen (once, few, many) or the class of an expanded clone, and some rows leave it out.

.	.	TRBV6-1	TRBJ1-2	TGTGCCAGCAGTGGCCCCGGGGGAGTCTATGGCTACACCTTC	CASSGPGGVYGYTF
.	few	TRBV5-1	TRBJ2-3	TGCGCCAGCAGCGGGGGCTTAGGGGTGGGAACAGATACGCAGTATTTT	CASSGGLGVGTDTQYF
.	few	TRBV30	TRBJ1-1	TGTGCCTGGAGAGCTCCAGGGGTAACTGAAGCTTTCTTT	CAWRAPGVTEAFF
TRBD2	.	TRBV6-5	TRBJ2-1	TGTGCCACCAGGACTAGCGGGGGTCCCTACAATGAGCAGTTCTTC	CATRTSGGPYNEQFF
.	.	TRBV6-5	TRBJ1-1	TGTGCCAGCAGTGGCGGGTTGGGGAACACTGAAGCTTTCTTT	CASSGGLGNTEAFF
TRBD1	.	TRBV6-6	TRBJ1-2	TGTGCCAGCAGTAGCGACAGGGGGGGCTACACCTTC	CASSSDRGGYTF
.	.	TRBV5-6	TRBJ1-2	TGTGCCAGCAGCTTGGGTGCGGGATATGGCTACACCTTC	CASSLGAGYGYTF
.	.	TRBV15	TRBJ1-5	TGTGCCACCAGCAGAGAACAGGGACGGGGCAATCAGCCCCAGCATTTT	CATSREQGRGNQPQHF
.	few	TRBV15	TRBJ2-2	TGTGCCGGCGGGACAGCGAACACCGGGGAGCTGTTTTTT	CAGGTANTGELFF
.	few	TRBV28	TRBJ1-2	TGTGCCAGCAGGCTGCCCCCTACAGCTGGCTACACCTTC	CASRLPPTAGYTF
TRBD2	.	TRBV6-5	TRBJ2-5	TGTGCCAGCAGTTACAGCGGGGGGTCGGGGGAGACCCAGTACTTC	CASSYSGGSGETQYF
.	few	TRBV7-3	TRBJ2-6	TGTGCCAGCAGCTCCTGGGACTCGAGCTCTGGGGCCAACGTCCTGACTTTC	CASSSWDSSSGANVLTF
.	.	TRBV14	TRBJ2-6	TGTGCCAGCAGCCAAGACTTCAGGGGTGGGGCCAACGTCCTGACTTTC	CASSQDFRGGANVLTF
.	once	TRBV30	TRBJ2-5	TGTGCCTGGAGTGTACGATCTCTCCCGATCGGGACCCAGTACTTC	CAWSVRSLPIGTQYF
.	.	TRBV2	TRBJ2-1	TGTGCCAGCAGTGGGGGCGTTAGCTCCTACAATGAGCAGTTCTTC	CASSGGVSSYNEQFF
.	.	TRBV19	TRBJ2-1	TGTGCCAGTAGTTCGCGACTCCAGCGGGCCATGGATGAGCAGTTCTTC	CASSSRLQRAMDEQFF
.	.	TRBV4-3	TRBJ1-6	TGCGCCAGCAGCCAAGTCTCCACAGTACCTTCGGGAACTTCACCCCTCCACTTT	CASSQVSTVPSGTSPLHF
.	.	TRBV7-2	TRBJ1-1	TGTGCCAGCAGCTTAGGGGAGCCTCTTGAAGCTTTCTTT	CASSLGEPLEAFF
TRBD2	.	TRBV10-1	TRBJ2-3	TGCGCCAGCAGTGAGTCGAATCGGGGGGCAGATACGCAGTATTTT	CASSESNRGADTQYF
.	.	TRBV19	TRBJ2-1	TGTGCCAGTAGTGAACAGTACAATGAGCAGTTCTTC	CASSEQYNEQFF
TRBD1	few	TRBV6-1	TRBJ2-5	TGTGCCAGCAGTGAAGGGACAGGGCGAGAGACCCAGTACTTC	CASSEGTGRETQYF
.	.	TRBV28	TRBJ1-3	TGTGCCACTACCACGGGTACCTCTGGAAACACCATATATTTT	CATTTGTSGNTIYF
.	once	TRBV6-5	TRBJ2-5	TGTGCCAGCAGCACAGGGCACGAGACCCAGTACTTC	CASSTGHETQYF
.	medium-sized	TRBV4-1	TRBJ1-4	TGCGCCAGCAGCCAAGATCTGAGTTCAAATGAAAAACTGTTTTTT	CASSQDLSSNEKLFF
TRBD2	few	TRBV6-4	TRBJ2-1	TGTGCCAGCAGTGAAGGGACTAGACCTACCTACAATGAGCAGTTCTTC	CASSEGTRPTYNEQFF
TRBD1	.	TRBV7-9	TRBJ2-5	TGTGCCAGCAGCTTGACCAGGGGGCTGGAGACCCAGTACTTC	CASSLTRGLETQYF
TRBD1	.	TRBV7-9	TRBJ1-1	TGTGCCAGCAACGAACAGGGGGCGAAAGGTAACACTGAAGCTTTCTTT	CASNEQGAKGNTEAFF
TRBD2	few	TRBV12-5	TRBJ2-1	TGTGCTAGTGGTTTGGGAGCGGGGGGGTCTTACAATGAGCAGTTCTTC	CASGLGAGGSYNEQFF
.	.	TRBV4-3	TRBJ2-1	TGCGCCAGCAGCCAAGTACTACAGGGATCCTACAATGAGCAGTTCTTC	CASSQVLQGSYNEQFF
.	.	TRBV7-3	TRBJ2-2	TGTGCCAGCAGCTACACCCTGACCGGGGAGCTGTTTTTT	CASSYTLTGELFF
TRBD2	.	TRBV7-8	TRBJ2-3	TGTGCCAGCAGCTTAGTTTGGCCTAGCGGGGGGGCTAAGAATACGCAGTATTTT	CASSLVWPSGGAKNTQYF
.	.	TRBV15	TRBJ1-2	TGTGCCACCAGCAGAGATTCGGGGGGCGGGTATGGCTACACCTTC	CATSRDSGGGYGYTF
TRBD1	.	TRBV6-6	TRBJ2-7	TGTGCCAGCAGTCTACAGGGGGGCGAGCAGTACTTC	CASSLQGGEQYF
.	.	TRBV7-2	TRBJ1-5	TGTGCCAGCAGCTTACGGGGAAATCAGCCCCAGCATTTT	CASSLRGNQPQHF
.	.	TRBV10-2	TRBJ1-1	TGCGCCAGCAGCCGGCAGGTGAACACTGAAGCTTTCTTT	CASSRQVNTEAFF